Listed here are 10 T cell receptor beta chains from one sample, sequenced in a study of OX40 agonist ivuxolimab in advanced cancers. Here immunoSEQ multiplex PCR was the method, and the copy in TCRdb shows in-frame clones only, minus some. This sample yields 50,000 to 80,000 clones, of which 91% are seen a single time; about 4.8% belongs to the top ten. This specimen was CD4+ or CD8+ T cells sorted from blood, taken in a trial of the OX40 agonist ivuxolimab. The origin of the receptors is an adult with an advanced solid tumor such as melanoma, head and neck, liver or kidney cancer.

The rearrangement links TRBV27 to TRBJ1-5; D is unclear. V shed 7 bases and J shed 7 bases, with 11 bases lying between them. The germline gives CDR1 MNHEY, CDR2 SMNVEV (reference sequence). There are 12 residues in the CDR3. DNA of the CDR3: TGTGCCAGCACCCTAACCCACCAGCCCCAGCATTTT. As protein: CASTLTHQPQHF.

The gene calls are TRBV2 and TRBJ2-7, with 8 bases fitting TRBD1. The CDR3 consists of 14 residues. CDR1 and CDR2 from the germline V gene are SNHLY and FYNNEI. V shed 11 bases and J 4 bases; nucleotides not matched to a gene: 13. The CDR3 spells CAGGSRTGLYEQYF. In DNA form, the CDR3 reads TGTGCCGGGGGGAGTAGGACAGGGTTGTACGAGCAGTACTTC.

The V gene is TRBV27, the J gene TRBJ2-3, with 7 bases aligning to TRBD2. Germline V CDR1 and CDR2: MNHEY, SMNVEV (reference sequence). The trim removed 5 bases at V and 1 base at J, leaving 9 bases unmatched. The CDR3 extends over 16 amino acids. CDR3 sequence reads: CASSLKRGGGTDTQYF. The CDR3 region has the DNA TGTGCCAGCAGTCTAAAGCGGGGAGGAGGCACAGATACGCAGTATTTT.

V gene TRBV4-1 combines with J gene TRBJ2-3, with D hard to call. This CDR3 contains 16 residues. Germline loops: CDR1 MGHRA, CDR2 YSYEKL. The V gene lost 1 base and the J gene lost 2 bases, with 13 bases spanning the gap. Written as DNA, the CDR3 is TGCGCCAGCAGCCAAGTTCCGGGTTTGGCCACAGATACGCAGTATTTT. Its protein product is CASSQVPGLATDTQYF.

This rearrangement joins TRBV5-1 to TRBJ2-3, with a possible D match to TRBD1 (5 bases). Trimming took 4 bases from V and 4 from J, leaving 13 bases between them. CDR1 is SGHRS, CDR2 YFSETQ, per germline. This CDR3 comprises 14 residues. The CDR3: CASSPPAGSDTQYF. CDR3 sequence (DNA): TGCGCCAGCAGCCCTCCAGCAGGGTCAGATACGCAGTATTTT.

This clone appeared a single time. This sequence joins TRBV5-1 and TRBJ2-3; 9 bases agree with TRBD2. Trimming removed 2 bases from V and 4 bases from J; junction bases left unmatched: 5. CDR1 SGHRS and CDR2 YFSETQ come from the germline V gene. The CDR3 has 15 amino acids. As DNA, the CDR3 is TGCGCCAGCAGCTTTAGCGGGAGTAAAGCAGATACGCAGTATTTT. Translation gives CASSFSGSKADTQYF.

As concerns this clone: An end of the junction does not agree with germline; a read error may underlie this. V is TRBV28 and J is TRBJ2-7; D is perhaps TRBD2 (6 bases). Germline V gene lookup returns CDR1 MDHEN and CDR2 SYDVKM. The CDR3 has 11 amino acids. CDR3: CASSDLGGATF. In DNA form, the CDR3 reads TGTGCCAGCAGTGACCTGGGGGGAGCTACTTTC.

The chain couples TRBV5-1 to TRBJ2-7, with 8 bases lining up with TRBD1. Germline values: CDR1 SGHRS, CDR2 YFSETQ. The length of the CDR3 is 15 residues. The V segment lost 1 base and the J segment 3 bases; nucleotides outside the gene matches: 6. This CDR3 reads CASSLTGTGIYEQYF. The CDR3 nucleotides are TGCGCCAGCAGCTTGACGGGGACAGGCATCTACGAGCAGTACTTC. Based on the CDR3 plus reference TRBV5-1 and TRBJ2-7, the full variable domain is KAGVTQTPRYLIKTRGQQVTLSCSPISGHRSVSWYQQTPGQGLQFLFEYFSETQRNKGNFPGRFSGRQFSNSRSEMNVSTLELGDSALYLCASSLTGTGIYEQYFGPGTRLTVT.

The genes are TRBV4-2 and TRBJ2-2; no firm D call. Trimming pared 6 bases from V and 0 bases from J, leaving 11 bases between. The CDR3 is 15 residues long. CDR1 is LGHNA, CDR2 YNFKEQ, per germline. This CDR3 reads CASRPQLANTGELFF. The CDR3 bases are TGTGCCAGCAGACCCCAACTCGCGAACACCGGGGAGCTGTTTTTT.

The chain has TRBV10-3 and TRBJ2-3; D ambiguous. Germline V gene lookup returns CDR1 ENHRY and CDR2 SYGVKD. The CDR3 sequence is 12 residues long. Trimming pared 10 bases from V and 2 bases from J, leaving 10 bases between. This chain's CDR3 is CATRRITDTQYF. Written as DNA, the CDR3 is TGTGCCACCAGAAGGATCACAGATACGCAGTATTTT.